Listed here are 7 T cell receptor beta chains from one sample, sequenced in a study of shared clonotypes between healthy human individuals. Naive CD8 populations comprised CD45RO-negative cells positively selected for CCR7, excluding terminally differentiated effector memory CD45RA+ cells. The data were produced by immunoSEQ multiplex PCR, yet TCRdb's version contains in-frame clones alone and is incomplete. The data contain under 600,000 clones, more than 95% of them seen just once; the ten biggest clones take up approximately 0.3%. The sample was naive CD8+ T cells sorted from blood. The receptors here all came from a man aged 25 to 40 in good health.

The chain is built from TRBV18 and TRBJ2-3, with D uncertain. Germline V CDR1 and CDR2: KGHSH, LQKENI. The CDR3 runs to 14 residues. V dropped 6 bases and J dropped 3 bases, with 13 bases sitting between them. In nucleotides, the CDR3 is TGTGCCAGCTCGCGTGAGGCAGCTACAGATACGCAGTATTTT. This encodes CASSREAATDTQYF. The variable domain in full, completed from reference TRBV18 and TRBJ2-3, reads NAGVMQNPRHLVRRRGQEARLRCSPMKGHSHVYWYRQLPEEGLKFMVYLQKENIIDESGMPKERFSAEFPKEGPSILRIQQVVRGDSAAYFCASSREAATDTQYFGPGTRLTVL.

The chain combines TRBV5-6 with TRBJ2-3; 9 bases are shared with TRBD1. Germline-derived CDR1 and CDR2 are SGHDT and YYEEEE. J was trimmed by 2 bases and V by 0 bases; bases with no gene match: 7. The CDR3 totals 17 residues. The CDR3 region has the DNA TGTGCCAGCAGCTTGGACGGACAGGGGCGGGTCACAGATACGCAGTATTTT. This translates into CASSLDGQGRVTDTQYF.

The genes are TRBV19 and TRBJ2-7, with D possibly TRBD1 on 6 matching bases. Germline V gene data show CDR1 as LNHDA and CDR2 as SQIVND (reference sequence). The CDR3 contains 14 residues. The ends were cut back, 6 bases at V and 6 bases at J, with 18 bases in the middle. As DNA, the CDR3 is TGTGCCAGTAGCCCGCAAGGACAGTTTACCGAGCAGTACTTC. Its protein product is CASSPQGQFTEQYF.

The chain combines TRBV7-2 with TRBJ1-1; D is undetermined. The CDR3 length is 15 residues. The V gene's germline CDR1 is SGHTA and CDR2 FQGNSA. V lost 3 bases and J lost 1, with 12 bases in between. In nucleotides, the CDR3 is TGTGCCAGCAGCTTGGCCGGGTCGACGAACACTGAAGCTTTCTTT. Translating it yields CASSLAGSTNTEAFF.

V is TRBV2 and J is TRBJ2-1; D is unclear. CDR1 is SNHLY and CDR2 is FYNNEI in the germline V gene. The CDR3 has 8 residues. Between the trimmed V and J ends, which lost 7 bases and 8 bases, there was a span of 0 bases. This chain's CDR3 is CASNEQFF. DNA for the CDR3: TGTGCCAGCAATGAGCAGTTCTTC. The entire variable domain, with the rest obtained from reference TRBV2 and TRBJ2-1, is as follows: EPEVTQTPSHQVTQMGQEVILRCVPISNHLYFYWYRQILGQKVEFLVSFYNNEISEKSEIFDDQFSVERPDGSNFTLKIRSTKLEDSAMYFCASNEQFFGPGTRLTVL.

The chain has TRBV19 and TRBJ1-5, with D perhaps TRBD1 (6 bases). V was shortened by 6 bases and J by 0 bases, with 9 bases between the two germline ends. Per germline, CDR1 LNHDA and CDR2 SQIVND (reference sequence). This CDR3 is 14 amino acids long. CDR3 protein: CASSRGYSNQPQHF. The CDR3 DNA reads as TGTGCCAGTAGCAGGGGCTATAGCAATCAGCCCCAGCATTTT.

This clone was detected once. This chain uses TRBV28 with TRBJ1-1; TRBD1 agrees at 9 bases. After removal of 6 bases from V and 7 bases from J, the junction contained 18 bases not matched to a gene. Germline CDR1 MDHEN, CDR2 SYDVKM. The CDR3 covers 17 residues. The CDR3 sequence: CASSLRDWTGERDEAFF. CDR3 bases: TGTGCCAGCAGCTTAAGGGACTGGACAGGGGAGAGGGATGAAGCTTTCTTT.